These 26 T cell receptor beta chains came from one sample sequenced in a study of tumor-infiltrating lymphocytes in primary liver carcinoma (dated by TCRdb to about 2017). Sequencer: Illumina HiSeq 2500. TCRbeta-specific cDNA was reverse-transcribed from around 0.45 ug total RNA using a constant-region primer and ProtoScript II reverse transcriptase. Three nested multiplex PCR rounds, following a slightly modified ARM-PCR procedure, were used to build the TCRbeta libraries. The first two PCR rounds used multiplex TRBV1-TRBV30 forward primers with a Cbeta reverse primer, each for roughly 11 cycles. TCRdb trimmed public reads at Q25 via fastp, called clones via MiXCR and kept in-frame beta chains. Entries are consolidated by CDR3 protein sequence, retaining the most common genes and DNA. Across this sample there are more than 95,000 distinct CDR3 sequences, with 82% seen only once. Approximately 21% of the sample belongs to the ten largest clones.

Without any cell sorting, total RNA and DNA were co-extracted from around 18-30 mg of bulk tissue using the AllPrep DNA/RNA mini kit. The sample consisted of liver tumor tissue from sampling region 3. The intended sense of this specimen's cell subset or site label: tumor region T3, left-lateral pole. Every receptor here comes from a man aged 40-55 years with primary liver carcinoma and hepatitis B virus infection.

Points on this clonotype: A single base separates this from a much larger clone, so it may be a read error. The chain couples TRBV28 to TRBJ2-4; D possibly uses TRBD1 or TRBD2 (5 bases each). The CDR3 totals 14 residues. In germline, CDR1 is MDHEN, CDR2 SYDVKM. The DNA of the CDR3 is TGTGCCAGCAGCTCCTGGGGGAACAAAAACATTAAGTACTTC. Its translation is CASSSWGNKNIKYF.

This clonotype showed up just a few times. At one end the junction does not follow the germline gene, possibly because of a read error. This sequence joins TRBV5-4 and TRBJ2-7; no definite D call. The CDR3 sequence is 14 residues long. Germline values: CDR1 SGHNT, CDR2 YYREEE (reference sequence). The CDR3 reads CTSSLVPNSYEQYF. The CDR3 coding sequence is TGTACCAGCAGCTTGGTCCCGAACTCCTACGAGCAATACTTC.

Regarding this clonotype: The junction does not match germline at one end; this may be a read error. This chain joins TRBV14 and TRBJ2-1, with D unclear. The CDR3 is made up of 18 amino acids. Germline-derived CDR1 and CDR2 are SGHDN and FVKESK. Written as DNA, the CDR3 is TGTGCCAGTAGCCAAAGGGTGGGGTCTGGGTCAGCGAGCGCCCCTCAGTTCTTC. Translation: CASSQRVGSGSASAPQFF.

CDR3 region: CSVVGVDGRSTDMLYF. CDR3 DNA: TGCAGCGTCGTTGGAGTGGACGGACGTAGCACAGATATGCTGTATTTT. The V and J genes are TRBV29-1 and TRBJ2-3; no clear D. The CDR3 spans 16 residues. Trimming shortened V by 6 bases and J by 14 bases, and 33 bases separated the two germline ends. Germline V gene sequence: CDR1 SQVTM, CDR2 ANQGSEA.

As to this clonotype: This CDR3 fails to terminate in the conserved phenylalanine or tryptophan, so it likely reflects a read error. The limits of the CDR3 on the DNA are not certain, so only TCRdb's listed CDR3 is given. The chain is built from TRBV4-3 and TRBJ1-6; TRBD1 reflects the table's D call only, with no check against the DNA. Germline V lookup: CDR1 LGHNA, CDR2 YSLEER. Termini included, the CDR3 measures 16 amino acids. The CDR3 protein is CASSSWYRGRTSPIHY.

A remark on this clonotype: At one boundary the junction diverges from the germline segment, which might be a read error. The chain has TRBV11-1 and TRBJ2-4, with 8 bases identical to TRBD2. The CDR3 is made up of 17 amino acids. From germline, CDR1 is SGHAT and CDR2 FQDESV (reference sequence). Here the CDR3 reads CACSFPGSSGAKNTQYF. The CDR3 DNA reads as TGTGCCTGCAGCTTTCCCGGGAGTAGCGGGGCCAAAAATACTCAGTACTTC.

This clonotype was detected once. The junction and the germline gene differ at one end; a read error may be behind it. J is TRBJ2-1 and V is TRBV6-9, with 9 bases aligning to TRBD2. This CDR3 is built from 20 residues. Germline V gene lookup returns CDR1 MNHGY and CDR2 SVAAGI. The CDR3 region is CASNYTAGGPDWSSYNEQFF. The CDR3 DNA reads TGTGCCAGCAATTATACCGCGGGAGGGCCCGATTGGAGCTCCTACAATGAGCAGTTCTTC.

There are many counts of this clonotype. The rearrangement uses TRBV2 and TRBJ1-5; D remains ambiguous. Trimming removed 0 bases at V and 7 bases at J, with 7 bases between. The CDR3 length is 13 residues. Germline values: CDR1 SNHLY, CDR2 FYNNEI. CDR3 in DNA: TGTGCCAGCAGTGAAGCGCGGCAGCAGCCCCAGCATTTT. This encodes CASSEARQQPQHF.

Comment on this clonotype: A clone one base away is much larger, so this may be a read error. The chain recombines TRBV5-1 with TRBJ2-1; D call uncertain. This CDR3 has 15 residues. V lost 0 bases and J 3 bases, leaving 10 bases between the germline ends. Germline CDR1 and CDR2: SGHRS and YFSETQ. The CDR3: CASSLEGNNYNEQFF. The CDR3 coding sequence is TGCGCCAGCAGCTTGGAAGGGAATAACTACAATGAGCAGTTCTTC.

A note on this clonotype: At one boundary the junction diverges from the germline segment, which might be a read error. The rearrangement uses TRBV29-1 and TRBJ1-1; D is perhaps TRBD1 (6 bases). The CDR3 has 14 residues. CDR1 SQVTM and CDR2 ANQGSEA come from the germline V gene. The CDR3 loop is CSVARGIGNTGAFF. The CDR3 DNA is TGCAGCGTTGCGAGGGGGATTGGGAACACTGGAGCTTTCTTT.

Of note for this clonotype: The junction differs from germline at one of its ends, possibly a read error. The genes are TRBV4-1 and TRBJ2-2; TRBD2 is a possible D gene (6 bases). The CDR3 totals 14 residues. CDR1 and CDR2 from the germline V gene are MGHRA and YSYEKL. Written as DNA, the CDR3 is TGCGCCAGCGGCCAAGTCGCCACCACCGGGGGGCTGTTTTTT. Encoded protein: CASGQVATTGGLFF.

A word on this clonotype: A read error may produce the germline difference seen at one junction end. This chain joins TRBV6-1 and TRBJ2-2; tentatively, D is TRBD2 (6 bases). Germline CDR1 and CDR2: MNHNS and SASEGT. This CDR3 has 13 amino acids. CDR3 sequence reads: CASSFRNTGGLFF. In DNA form, the CDR3 reads TGTGCCAGTAGTTTCAGGAACACCGGGGGGCTGTTTTTT.

As concerns this clonotype: An end of the junction differs from the germline gene, which may be a read error. CDR3 nucleotides: TGTGCCAACAGTGAAGAGAGTGGCATTGAGCAGTTCTTC. Its translation: CANSEESGIEQFF. The genes are TRBV6-1 and TRBJ2-1; D gene unclear. CDR1 is MNHNS, CDR2 SASEGT, per germline. This CDR3 is built from 13 residues.

This clonotype was detected many times. The chain employs TRBV28 and TRBJ1-5; D call uncertain. The CDR3 extends over 13 amino acids. The germline gives CDR1 MDHEN, CDR2 SYDVKM. V lost 5 bases, J lost 6 bases, and 11 bases lay in between. CDR3 nucleotide sequence: TGTGCCAGCAGTAGTAACGTGGGTCAGCCCCAGCATTTT. It specifies CASSSNVGQPQHF.

In the case of this clonotype: Germline is not matched at one junction end, which may reflect a read error. V gene TRBV28 combines with J gene TRBJ2-2, with 10 positions matching TRBD1. Germline V gene lookup returns CDR1 MDHEN and CDR2 SYDVKM. This CDR3 contains 17 residues. Here the CDR3 DNA reads TGTACCAGCAGGGGGGGACAGGGGTATCGGAACACCCGGGAGCTGTTTTTT. Residues: CTSRGGQGYRNTRELFF.

Comments on this clonotype: This could be a read error, since a much larger clone is one nucleotide away. The genes are TRBV20-1 and TRBJ2-1, with TRBD1 matching 8 bases. The germline CDR1 and CDR2 sequences are DFQATT and SNEGSKA (reference sequence). This CDR3 region has 14 residues. Here the CDR3 DNA reads TGCATTGCCAGGGGGCAGGGAGATTACAATGAGCAGTTCTTC. This gives the protein CIARGQGDYNEQFF.

A remark on this clonotype: The junction does not match germline at one end; this may be a read error. The rearrangement joins TRBV29-1 to TRBJ2-7; D might be TRBD2 (5 bases). CDR1 SQVTM and CDR2 ANQGSEA come from the germline V gene. CDR3 size: 12 residues. The CDR3 coding sequence is TGCAGCGCCCTTACTAGTTCCCACGAGCAGTATTTC. This sequence encodes CSALTSSHEQYF.

As for this clonotype: One junction end does not reproduce the germline sequence, and a read error may be involved. The chain joins TRBV6-1 to TRBJ2-5, with D possibly TRBD1 on 6 matching bases. Germline V gene sequence: CDR1 MNHNS, CDR2 SASEGT. The CDR3 runs 15 residues. The CDR3 protein is CANTPSRGSQETQYF. The CDR3 DNA reads as TGTGCCAACACCCCCTCTAGGGGGAGTCAAGAGACGCAGTACTTC.

This clonotype showed up just a few times. The chain uses TRBV27 and TRBJ2-4; no firm D call. Germline CDR1 is MNHEY and CDR2 is SMNVEV (reference sequence). The CDR3 runs 15 residues. V lost 4 bases and J 0 bases, leaving 10 bases between the germline ends. CDR3: CASSSAWLAKNIQYF. The CDR3 bases are TGTGCCAGCAGTTCTGCTTGGCTAGCCAAAAACATTCAGTACTTC.

The CDR3 nucleotides read TGTGCAGGCAGTCCTGGGGCGGTACAGCCCCAGCATTTT. Protein sequence: CAGSPGAVQPQHF. The chain employs TRBV28 and TRBJ1-5, with a possible D match to TRBD1 (5 bases). Germline V gives CDR1 MDHEN, CDR2 SYDVKM. This CDR3 region has 13 residues.

On this clonotype itself: This sequence may be a read error, since a much larger clone differs from it by one base. This rearrangement joins TRBV7-3 to TRBJ2-3, with TRBD2 as a possible D gene (7 bases). Germline assignment: CDR1 SGHTA and CDR2 FQGTGA. There are 14 residues in the CDR3. CDR3: CASRLMGGPDTQYF. The CDR3 nucleotides are TGTGCCAGCAGGTTAATGGGGGGGCCAGATACGCAGTATTTT.

Regarding this clonotype: Here the CDR3 omits its conserved ending phenylalanine or tryptophan, so a read error is the likely source. This CDR3 is CVSNFTSAYEQYS. CDR3 coding DNA: TGTGTCAGCAACTTTACTAGCGCCTATGAGCAGTACTCC. This chain connects TRBV7-8 to TRBJ2-7; 7 bases align to TRBD2. This CDR3 comprises 13 residues. CDR1 is SGHVS and CDR2 is FQNEAQ in the germline V gene.

This clonotype has just a few counts. At one end the junction does not follow the germline gene, possibly because of a read error. This chain uses TRBV11-3 with TRBJ2-1; D is undetermined. Germline-derived CDR1 and CDR2 are SGHNT and YENEEA. This CDR3 is built from 12 residues. CDR3 coding DNA: TGTGCCAGCGGCATAAATGCCAATGATCAGTTCTTC. It translates to CASGINANDQFF.

This chain links TRBV11-3 with TRBJ2-3; TRBD2 aligns across 9 bases. With V trimmed by 8 bases and J by 6 bases, 15 bases remained unmatched. The CDR3 spans 16 residues. Germline values: CDR1 SGHNT, CDR2 YENEEA. Here the CDR3 reads CASCGSPAGGMDTQYF. The CDR3 DNA is TGTGCCAGCTGCGGCAGCCCTGCGGGAGGGATGGATACGCAGTATTTT.

On this clonotype itself: This may be a read error, as it is one base from a much larger clone. The chain links TRBV5-1 to TRBJ2-5, with D possibly being TRBD1 or TRBD2 (5 bases each). This CDR3 spans 13 amino acids. Germline CDR1 SGHRS, CDR2 YFSETQ. Written as DNA, the CDR3 is TGCGCCAGCAGCGTGGGGGACGGAGAGATCCAGTACTTC. Translation: CASSVGDGEIQYF.

Concerning this clonotype itself: An end of the junction does not agree with germline; a read error may underlie this. This chain uses TRBV4-2 with TRBJ2-3; weak D call: TRBD2 (5 bases). Germline V CDR1 and CDR2: LGHNA, YNFKEQ. The CDR3 loop spans 19 amino acids. Here the CDR3 reads CASSQVSIGSARATDTQYF. In DNA form, the CDR3 reads TGCGCCAGCAGCCAAGTATCCATCGGTAGCGCGAGGGCAACAGATACGCAGTATTTT.